Listed here are 22 T cell receptor beta chains from one sample, sequenced in a study of vaccination and CD4 T cells after COVID-19. No cognate antigen is known for these TCRs. As to treatment: approximately 10-day PBMC culture with coronavirus spike peptide pools or control peptides (ViraFEST assay). With the Oncomine TCR Beta short-read assay, DNA from cultured CD4+ T cells was sequenced. TCRdb reprocessed the PCR reads via MiXCR and lists one record per CDR3 protein. Of around 10,000 distinct CDR3 sequences in the sample, over 40% were seen once. Sequencing used CD4+ T cells from blood, cultured in vitro. The source is a human donor who had recovered from COVID-19.

This clonotype was counted a few times. The J gene is TRBJ1-1, the V gene TRBV27; no definite D call. Germline loops: CDR1 MNHEY, CDR2 SMNVEV (reference sequence). The CDR3 extends over 13 amino acids. V was pared by 6 bases and J by 0 bases, with 8 bases between. DNA of the CDR3: TGTGCCAGCAGCGGACGGATGAACACTGAAGCTTTCTTT. As protein: CASSGRMNTEAFF.

The V gene is TRBV5-1, the J gene TRBJ1-5; 10 nucleotides match TRBD1. Germline trimming cut 0 bases from V and 3 bases from J; bases unmatched to any gene: 12. The CDR3 totals 19 residues. The germline V gene encodes CDR1 SGHRS and CDR2 YFSETQ. The CDR3 coding sequence is TGCGCCAGCAGCTTGGTGGGGGGGACAGGGGCCATTACCAATCAGCCCCAGCATTTT. Its protein is CASSLVGGTGAITNQPQHF. Full variable domain (missing parts from reference TRBV5-1 and TRBJ1-5): KAGVTQTPRYLIKTRGQQVTLSCSPISGHRSVSWYQQTPGQGLQFLFEYFSETQRNKGNFPGRFSGRQFSNSRSEMNVSTLELGDSALYLCASSLVGGTGAITNQPQHFGDGTRLSIL.

This clonotype was seen only a few times. This chain links TRBV6-2 or TRBV6-3 with TRBJ1-2, with 9 bases matching TRBD1. J lost 8 bases, V lost 5 bases, and 3 bases had no gene match. Germline CDR1 and CDR2: MNHEY and SVGEGT. The CDR3 loop spans 12 amino acids. The CDR3 here is CASSRTGEGYTF. The CDR3 DNA follows: TGTGCCAGCAGTAGGACAGGGGAAGGCTACACCTTC.

The J gene is TRBJ1-4, the V gene TRBV4-1; D may be TRBD1 (5 bases). The germline V and J ends were trimmed by 4 bases and 5 bases, with 8 bases remaining between them. The germline CDR1 and CDR2 sequences are MGHRA and YSYEKL. The CDR3 length is 13 residues. Written as DNA, the CDR3 is TGCGCCAGCAGCCCGCAGGGCAATGAAAAACTGTTTTTT. It yields the protein CASSPQGNEKLFF.

This clonotype came up a few times. The V gene is TRBV19, the J gene TRBJ1-2; 7 bases are a match to TRBD1. The CDR3 has 15 residues. V lost 3 bases to trimming and J lost 0 bases; unmatched junction nucleotides: 4. CDR1 is LNHDA and CDR2 is SQIVND in the germline V gene (reference sequence). As DNA, the CDR3 is TGTGCCAGTAGTATGAGGGGGCAGTCTAACTATGGCTACACCTTC. Translating gives CASSMRGQSNYGYTF.

The rearrangement uses TRBV4-3 and TRBJ2-1, with D possibly called TRBD1 or TRBD2 (5 bases each). The CDR3 consists of 12 residues. Trimming pared 2 bases from V and 10 bases from J, leaving 9 bases between. CDR1 is LGHNA and CDR2 is YSLEER in the germline V gene. The CDR3 is CASSQSGAEQFF. In DNA, the CDR3 is TGCGCCAGCAGCCAATCCGGGGCGGAGCAGTTCTTC.

V gene TRBV20-1 combines with J gene TRBJ2-1, with no clear D. The CDR3 loop spans 10 amino acids. CDR1 DFQATT and CDR2 SNEGSKA come from the germline V gene (reference sequence). Trimming left V 5 bases short and J 3 bases short, with 2 bases between. Here the CDR3 DNA reads TGCAGTGCTGACTACAATGAGCAGTTCTTC. Translating gives CSADYNEQFF.

This clonotype counts as large. The V gene is TRBV19, the J gene TRBJ1-1, with TRBD1 identical over 11 bases. The germline CDR1 and CDR2 sequences are LNHDA and SQIVND (reference sequence). The V and J ends lost 8 bases and 0 bases, in that order; junction bases with no gene match: 5. CDR3 size: 15 residues. CDR3 region: CASLGTGGVNTEAFF. CDR3 DNA: TGTGCCAGTCTCGGGACAGGGGGGGTGAACACTGAAGCTTTCTTT.

The chain recombines TRBV2 with TRBJ1-1, with D maybe TRBD1 (5 bases). Deletions cut 9 bases from V and 4 bases from J, with 9 bases between. Per the germline V gene, CDR1 is SNHLY and CDR2 is FYNNEI. The length of the CDR3 is 11 residues. The CDR3 DNA follows: TGTGCCAGGGGGGTTTCCACTGAAGCTTTCTTT. This encodes CARGVSTEAFF.

The chain has TRBV19 and TRBJ2-3, with TRBD1 as a possible D gene (5 bases). Deletions cut 7 bases from V and 6 bases from J, with 11 bases between. CDR1 and CDR2 from the germline V gene are LNHDA and SQIVND (reference sequence). The CDR3 has 12 residues. The CDR3 nucleotides read TGTGCCAGTACGCAGGGTTGGGATACGCAGTATTTT. It is translated as CASTQGWDTQYF.

This clonotype appeared a few times. This chain joins TRBV18 and TRBJ2-3; 12 nucleotides match TRBD2. The CDR3 loop spans 15 amino acids. Germline V gene sequence: CDR1 KGHSH, CDR2 LQKENI. The trim removed 5 bases at V and 4 bases at J, leaving 4 bases unmatched. In DNA, the CDR3 is TGTGCCAGCTCAACCCTAGCGGGGGGGCCAGATACGCAGTATTTT. This encodes CASSTLAGGPDTQYF.

V gene TRBV6-1 combines with J gene TRBJ2-2, with D maybe TRBD1 (6 bases). Germline V gives CDR1 MNHNS, CDR2 SASEGT. This CDR3 is built from 13 residues. V was cut by 4 bases and J by 8 bases, with 11 bases left in between. This CDR3 reads CASSVEGVGELFF. The CDR3 bases are TGTGCCAGCAGTGTTGAGGGGGTAGGGGAGCTGTTTTTT.

V and J are TRBV7-8 and TRBJ1-1, with 8 positions matching TRBD1. This CDR3 has 15 amino acids. V lost 5 bases and J lost 4; bases outside the gene matches: 9. Germline V gene data show CDR1 as SGHVS and CDR2 as FQNEAQ. The CDR3 nucleotides read TGTGCCAGCAGCCGCGACAGGGGCGTAGGCACTGAAGCTTTCTTT. Encoded protein: CASSRDRGVGTEAFF. Using reference TRBV7-8 and TRBJ1-1 for the parts outside the CDR3, the full variable domain is GAGVSQSPRYKVAKRGQDVALRCDPISGHVSLFWYQQALGQGPEFLTYFQNEAQLDKSGLPSDRFFAERPEGSVSTLKIQRTQQEDSAVYLCASSRDRGVGTEAFFGQGTRLTVV.

The chain carries TRBV30 and TRBJ2-3; 8 bases agree with TRBD2. The CDR3 totals 13 residues. CDR1 GTSNPN and CDR2 SVGIG come from the germline V gene (reference sequence). V dropped 7 bases and J dropped 4; count of bases not matched to a gene: 7. CDR3 DNA sequence: TGTGCCTATACCGGGGGGGCGCCAGATACGCAGTATTTT. It yields the protein CAYTGGAPDTQYF.

The sample holds a few counts of this clonotype. This rearrangement joins TRBV12-3 or TRBV12-4 to TRBJ1-3; D call uncertain. V lost 3 bases and J lost 0, with 15 bases in between. CDR3 length: 17 residues. CDR3 in amino acids: CASSLGPRPSSGNTIYF. In nucleotides, the CDR3 is TGTGCCAGCAGTTTGGGCCCCCGACCCAGCTCTGGAAACACCATATATTTT.

The chain couples TRBV5-1 to TRBJ2-7, with D hard to call. The CDR3 loop spans 15 amino acids. The germline V gene has CDR1 SGHRS and CDR2 YFSETQ. Trimming shortened V by 1 base and J by 3 bases, and 14 bases separated the two germline ends. The CDR3 loop is CASSLLPGTVYEQYF. The CDR3 DNA follows: TGCGCCAGCAGCTTGCTTCCAGGTACGGTCTACGAGCAGTACTTC. The full variable domain, its missing parts supplied by reference TRBV5-1 and TRBJ2-7, is KAGVTQTPRYLIKTRGQQVTLSCSPISGHRSVSWYQQTPGQGLQFLFEYFSETQRNKGNFPGRFSGRQFSNSRSEMNVSTLELGDSALYLCASSLLPGTVYEQYFGPGTRLTVT.

DNA of the CDR3: TGTGCCAGCAGCTTCTCCGGGGCTCAGCCCCAGCATTTT. This encodes CASSFSGAQPQHF. The chain links TRBV7-2 to TRBJ1-5, with a tentative D call TRBD1 (5 bases). The CDR3 spans 13 residues. Germline CDR1 SGHTA, CDR2 FQGNSA. V lost 3 bases and J lost 6, with 9 bases in between.

The table lists this clonotype with a few counts. The V and J genes are TRBV18 and TRBJ2-2, with D possibly TRBD1 on 6 matching bases. The CDR3 has 18 residues. The ends were cut back, 4 bases at V and 4 bases at J, with 22 bases in the middle. Germline V gene data show CDR1 as KGHSH and CDR2 as LQKENI. DNA for the CDR3: TGTGCCAGCTCACTGAACATTCAAACAGGGCTGGGCACCGGGGAGCTGTTTTTT. It yields the protein CASSLNIQTGLGTGELFF. Variable domain in full (rest from reference TRBV18 and TRBJ2-2): NAGVMQNPRHLVRRRGQEARLRCSPMKGHSHVYWYRQLPEEGLKFMVYLQKENIIDESGMPKERFSAEFPKEGPSILRIQQVVRGDSAAYFCASSLNIQTGLGTGELFFGEGSRLTVL.

This clonotype was counted a few times. V gene TRBV12-3 or TRBV12-4 combines with J gene TRBJ1-1; D uncertain. The CDR3 consists of 15 residues. V gave up 6 bases and J gave up 1 base, with 15 bases separating them. The CDR3, as DNA: TGTGCCAGCAGCCCCCACGGATGGGGGAACACTGAAGCTTTCTTT. Its translation: CASSPHGWGNTEAFF.

This clonotype was seen only a few times. The rearrangement joins TRBV6-5 to TRBJ1-2; D is undetermined. This CDR3 has 15 residues. Trimming removed 4 bases from V and 1 base from J, with 13 bases in between. The V gene's germline CDR1 is MNHEY and CDR2 SVGAGI. Written as DNA, the CDR3 is TGTGCCAGCAGTTTCCCGCAGGATAGTAACTATGGCTACACCTTC. Translation: CASSFPQDSNYGYTF.

The chain links TRBV5-1 to TRBJ2-5; D is possibly TRBD1 or TRBD2 (5 bases each). The CDR3 has 12 residues. V lost 4 bases, J lost 5 bases, and 9 bases lay in between. Germline CDR1 and CDR2: SGHRS and YFSETQ. Here the CDR3 reads CASSPREETQYF. CDR3 nucleotide sequence: TGCGCCAGCAGCCCCAGGGAGGAGACCCAGTACTTC.

This sequence joins TRBV30 and TRBJ1-1, with TRBD1 matching over 8 bases. The germline V gene has CDR1 GTSNPN and CDR2 SVGIG (reference sequence). V shed 3 bases, J shed 9 bases, and the junction held 18 bases outside the gene matches. The CDR3 runs 16 residues. Here the CDR3 reads CAWRSGGLGGREKAFF. CDR3 DNA sequence: TGTGCCTGGAGATCAGGGGGCCTCGGTGGCCGGGAGAAAGCTTTCTTT.